Presented here are 12 T cell receptor beta chains from one specimen sequenced in a study of shared clonotypes between healthy human individuals. Here immunoSEQ multiplex PCR was the method, and the copy in TCRdb shows in-frame clones only, minus some. The profile covers over a million clones, with about 84% appearing a single time and 0.61% taken by the ten largest. Input material: memory CD4+ T cells from PBMCs. The subset here: CD45RA-negative fraction. The receptors derive from a young man in good health. Some clones in this sample may be carry-over from other donors' samples.

This chain joins TRBV4-2 and TRBJ2-3, with no clear D. The CDR3 is 15 residues long. Per the germline V gene, CDR1 is LGHNA and CDR2 is YNFKEQ. Trimming took off 5 bases at V and 2 bases at J, with 14 bases between the two ends. CDR3 nucleotides: TGTGCCAGCAGCAAAACTTTGGGAACCACAGATACGCAGTATTTT. It encodes CASSKTLGTTDTQYF.

This clone has just a few counts. This chain connects TRBV2 to TRBJ2-7; 8 bases are shared with TRBD1. The germline V gene has CDR1 SNHLY and CDR2 FYNNEI. With 6 bases clipped from V and 0 bases from J, the junction kept 4 bases outside the gene matches. The CDR3 runs 14 residues. The CDR3 region has the DNA TGTGCCAGCAGGGACAGGGCGAGCTCCTACGAGCAGTACTTC. This translates into CASRDRASSYEQYF. Variable domain in full (rest from reference TRBV2 and TRBJ2-7): EPEVTQTPSHQVTQMGQEVILRCVPISNHLYFYWYRQILGQKVEFLVSFYNNEISEKSEIFDDQFSVERPDGSNFTLKIRSTKLEDSAMYFCASRDRASSYEQYFGPGTRLTVT.

A single count supports this clone. The chain carries TRBV9 and TRBJ2-3; weak D call: TRBD2 (5 bases). V lost 5 bases to trimming and J lost 0 bases, with 10 bases between them. Germline V gene data show CDR1 as SGDLS and CDR2 as YYNGEE. The CDR3 has 14 amino acids. The CDR3 here is CASSAWTSTDTQYF. CDR3 DNA: TGTGCCAGCAGTGCTTGGACTAGCACAGATACGCAGTATTTT.

The V call is TRBV18, the J call TRBJ1-2; D unresolved. CDR1 and CDR2 from the germline V gene are KGHSH and LQKENI. Deletions cut 2 bases from V and 1 base from J, with 11 bases between. The CDR3 covers 15 residues. The CDR3 spells CASSPLSRNNYGYTF. CDR3 in DNA: TGTGCCAGCTCACCATTATCCCGGAATAACTATGGCTACACCTTC.

This clone showed up many times. V usage is TRBV9 and J usage is TRBJ1-4; D unresolved. The germline CDR1 and CDR2 sequences are SGDLS and YYNGEE. V lost 1 base to trimming and J lost 0 bases, with 4 bases between them. The CDR3 is 14 residues long. CDR3 loop: CASSVQATNEKLFF. CDR3 DNA sequence: TGTGCCAGCAGCGTACAAGCAACTAATGAAAAACTGTTTTTT.

Remarks on this clone: The same CDR3 also results from other DNA sequences found in this sample. The chain has TRBV11-2 and TRBJ1-5, with D unresolved. Germline V lookup: CDR1 SGHAT, CDR2 FQNNGV. The CDR3 is 13 residues long. Trimming pared 0 bases from V and 7 bases from J, leaving 7 bases between. The DNA of the CDR3 is TGTGCCAGCAGCTTAGATCGAGACCAGCCCCAGCATTTT. Amino acid sequence: CASSLDRDQPQHF.

Comments on this clone: This sample includes further DNA sequences coding for the same CDR3. V gene TRBV19 combines with J gene TRBJ1-5, with TRBD1 identical over 8 bases. The CDR3 sequence is 14 residues long. With V trimmed by 4 bases and J by 4 bases, 3 bases remained unmatched. CDR1 and CDR2 from the germline V gene are LNHDA and SQIVND (reference sequence). The CDR3 here is CASSTRQGNQPQHF. CDR3 nucleotides: TGTGCCAGTAGTACCCGACAGGGGAATCAGCCCCAGCATTTT.

The chain carries TRBV28 and TRBJ1-3, with a possible D match to TRBD1 (6 bases). V was clipped by 5 bases and J by 0 bases, with 14 bases between them. CDR1 is MDHEN and CDR2 is SYDVKM in the germline V gene. This CDR3 is built from 16 residues. CDR3 nucleotide sequence: TGTGCCAGCAGTGCCGGACAGTTGTTCTCTGGAAACACCATATATTTT. It is translated as CASSAGQLFSGNTIYF. Full variable domain (outside the CDR3, taken from reference TRBV28 and TRBJ1-3): DVKVTQSSRYLVKRTGEKVFLECVQDMDHENMFWYRQDPGLGLRLIYFSYDVKMKEKGDIPEGYSVSREKKERFSLILESASTNQTSMYLCASSAGQLFSGNTIYFGEGSWLTVV.

The rearrangement joins TRBV6-5 to TRBJ1-2, with D unclear. From germline, CDR1 is MNHEY and CDR2 SVGAGI. The V end was cut by 5 bases, the J end by 0 bases, with 13 bases between. CDR3 length: 15 amino acids. CDR3 DNA: TGTGCCAGCAGTCCAAACAGCGTTTCTAACTATGGCTACACCTTC. Translation: CASSPNSVSNYGYTF.

This chain connects TRBV30 to TRBJ1-1; no reliable D call. Germline V gene lookup returns CDR1 GTSNPN and CDR2 SVGIG (reference sequence). The CDR3 totals 11 residues. The V end was cut by 3 bases, the J end by 7 bases, with 9 bases between. Here the CDR3 reads CAWRVGIEAFF. The CDR3 nucleotides are TGTGCCTGGAGAGTGGGCATTGAAGCTTTCTTT.

The chain recombines TRBV4-2 with TRBJ2-1, with TRBD2 identical over 7 bases. This CDR3 region has 16 residues. Trimming cost V 0 bases and J 7 bases; bases outside gene matches: 9. Germline values: CDR1 LGHNA, CDR2 YNFKEQ. The CDR3 protein is CASSQDLRETRNEQFF. CDR3 bases: TGTGCCAGCAGCCAAGATCTGCGGGAGACAAGGAATGAGCAGTTCTTC.

This chain joins TRBV25-1 and TRBJ1-5; 9 bases are shared with TRBD1. This CDR3 comprises 15 residues. Looked up from germline, CDR1 is MGHDK and CDR2 is SYGVNS. V shed 1 base and J 5 bases; nucleotides not matched to a gene: 3. CDR3 loop: CASSESGQGDQPQHF. In nucleotides, the CDR3 is TGTGCCAGCAGTGAATCGGGACAGGGCGATCAGCCCCAGCATTTT.